Shown below are 26 T cell receptor beta chains from a single sample sequenced in a study of radiation and T cells in renal cell carcinoma (dated by TCRdb to 2018 to 2021). The library was obtained by the immunoSEQ multiplex PCR assay. The source is immuneACCESS, and TCRdb retained only in-frame sequences with V and J called. Part of the clones is not carried over; for the studies checked, unresolved V genes explain less than half of this, and the remainder is unexplained. The sample data list some 120,000 clones, and 75% to 85% of these were observed just once. The top ten constitute less than 2.5% of the sample. The sample's time point label is to be understood as: blood 2 weeks post-SBRT. The treatment or condition label for this specimen denotes: 15 Gy SBRT to primary tumor, nephrectomy 4 weeks later. This sample comprised blood, obtained from a patient whose treatment included radiotherapy and nephrectomy. These receptors all stem from a woman aged 60-75 years with renal cell carcinoma.

The chain is built from TRBV4-3 and TRBJ2-1; 15 nucleotides match TRBD2. Germline lookup yields CDR1 LGHNA and CDR2 YSLEER. With V trimmed by 0 bases and J by 0 bases, 9 bases remained unmatched. The CDR3 runs 21 residues. CDR3 in DNA: TGCGCCAGCAGCCAAGATTTGTGGACTAGCGGGAGGGCCAGCTCCTACAATGAGCAGTTCTTC. Protein: CASSQDLWTSGRASSYNEQFF.

This clone was counted only a few times. V and J are TRBV5-6 and TRBJ1-3, with 8 bases matching TRBD1. The CDR3 extends over 14 amino acids. Germline lookup yields CDR1 SGHDT and CDR2 YYEEEE. The V and J ends lost 6 bases and 8 bases, in that order; junction bases with no gene match: 10. CDR3 DNA sequence: TGTGCCAGCACATGGACAGGGTTCGCAGACACCATATATTTT. As protein: CASTWTGFADTIYF.

The rearrangement uses TRBV19 and TRBJ1-2; 9 bases fit TRBD1. This CDR3 spans 15 amino acids. Germline trimming cut 7 bases from V and 7 bases from J; bases unmatched to any gene: 13. Germline CDR1 reads LNHDA; CDR2 reads SQIVND (reference sequence). The chain's CDR3 is CASKGNQGTGIGYTF. DNA for the CDR3: TGTGCCAGTAAAGGGAATCAAGGGACAGGGATTGGCTACACCTTC.

The chain employs TRBV5-6 and TRBJ2-3, with TRBD2 as a possible D gene (6 bases). V lost 3 bases to trimming and J lost 6 bases, with 14 bases between them. This CDR3 is 14 amino acids long. In germline, CDR1 is SGHDT, CDR2 YYEEEE. CDR3 sequence: CASSSAGTGDTQYF. DNA of the CDR3: TGTGCCAGCAGCTCGGCCGGGACTGGGGATACGCAGTATTTT.

The chain combines TRBV5-6 with TRBJ2-5, with 9 bases matching TRBD1. The CDR3 is 14 residues long. After removal of 5 bases from V and 4 bases from J, the junction contained 6 bases not matched to a gene. Germline V CDR1 and CDR2: SGHDT, YYEEEE. CDR3 residues: CASSLTGGPETQYF. CDR3 bases: TGTGCCAGCAGTTTGACAGGGGGTCCAGAGACCCAGTACTTC.

This chain joins TRBV10-3 and TRBJ2-7, with 7 bases aligning to TRBD1. The CDR3 is 16 residues long. The ends lost 6 bases at V and 1 base at J; junction bases unmatched: 12. Germline assignment: CDR1 ENHRY and CDR2 SYGVKD. The CDR3 region is CAIRPSRQGNSYEQYF. The CDR3 DNA is TGTGCCATCAGACCAAGTAGACAGGGAAATTCCTACGAGCAGTACTTC.

This clone was seen only once. This chain links TRBV9 with TRBJ2-5, with D tentatively TRBD1 or TRBD2 (6 bases each). Germline V gene data show CDR1 as SGDLS and CDR2 as YYNGEE. The CDR3 has 13 amino acids. Trimming pared 4 bases from V and 5 bases from J, leaving 12 bases between. The CDR3 is CASSSGGGETQYF. The CDR3 coding sequence is TGTGCCAGCAGCTCCGGAGGGGGGGAGACCCAGTACTTC.

Regarding this clone: The identical CDR3 is also encoded by other nucleotide sequences in the sample. The chain is built from TRBV5-1 and TRBJ2-3, with a weak D call TRBD2 (6 bases). Trimming took 3 bases from V and 4 from J, leaving 6 bases between them. The V gene's germline CDR1 is SGHRS and CDR2 YFSETQ. The CDR3 runs to 12 residues. The CDR3 DNA sequence: TGCGCCAGCAGCTGGGGGGCAGATACGCAGTATTTT. Amino acid sequence: CASSWGADTQYF.

With respect to this clone: The sample has other DNA sequences that encode this CDR3 too. This rearrangement joins TRBV7-3 to TRBJ2-3; 9 bases fit TRBD1. The germline V gene has CDR1 SGHTA and CDR2 FQGTGA. The ends lost 5 bases at V and 5 bases at J; junction bases unmatched: 2. The CDR3 runs 13 residues. This chain's CDR3 is CASSPTGGDTQYF. Written as DNA, the CDR3 is TGTGCCAGCAGCCCGACAGGGGGAGATACGCAGTATTTT.

The V gene is TRBV7-2, the J gene TRBJ1-2; D unresolved. This CDR3 is built from 15 residues. Trimming took off 1 base at V and 3 bases at J, with 12 bases between the two ends. CDR1 SGHTA and CDR2 FQGNSA come from the germline V gene. The CDR3 bases are TGTGCCAGCAGCTTAGAATTCCACAGCGACTATGGCTACACCTTC. Amino acid sequence: CASSLEFHSDYGYTF.

CDR3 region: CASERGQISDTQYF. In nucleotides, the CDR3 is TGTGCCAGCGAGAGGGGGCAGATATCAGATACGCAGTATTTT. The V and J genes are TRBV2 and TRBJ2-3; 7 bases fit TRBD1. The CDR3 spans 14 residues. V was clipped by 8 bases and J by 4 bases; unmatched bases: 9. The germline V gene has CDR1 SNHLY and CDR2 FYNNEI.

This rearrangement joins TRBV18 to TRBJ2-3; 7 bases agree with TRBD2. Germline-derived CDR1 and CDR2 are KGHSH and LQKENI. The CDR3 is 16 residues long. Trimming removed 0 bases from V and 3 bases from J; junction bases left unmatched: 6. CDR3 protein: CASSPPNTGGTDTQYF. Here the CDR3 DNA reads TGTGCCAGCTCACCACCGAACACGGGGGGAACAGATACGCAGTATTTT.

The rearrangement links TRBV5-1 to TRBJ1-1; a weak D match, TRBD1 (6 bases). Germline-derived CDR1 and CDR2 are SGHRS and YFSETQ. Trimming took 3 bases from V and 1 from J, leaving 7 bases between them. There are 13 residues in the CDR3. Here the CDR3 DNA reads TGCGCCAGCAGCTGGGACACGAACACTGAAGCTTTCTTT. This translates into CASSWDTNTEAFF.

The chain carries TRBV9 and TRBJ2-3, with D hard to call. Trimming stripped 4 bases from V and 4 bases from J, with 13 bases between. There are 14 residues in the CDR3. CDR1 SGDLS and CDR2 YYNGEE come from the germline V gene. The CDR3 protein is CASSPQTVADTQYF. CDR3 sequence (DNA): TGTGCCAGCAGCCCCCAGACGGTGGCAGATACGCAGTATTTT. Combining the CDR3 with reference TRBV9 and TRBJ2-3 gives the whole variable domain DSGVTQTPKHLITATGQRVTLRCSPRSGDLSVYWYQQSLDQGLQFLIQYYNGEERAKGNILERFSAQQFPDLHSELNLSSLELGDSALYFCASSPQTVADTQYFGPGTRLTVL.

This clone was recorded at least ten times. The chain joins TRBV28 to TRBJ2-1; TRBD2 might be the D (5 bases). CDR3 length: 14 residues. CDR1 is MDHEN, CDR2 SYDVKM, per germline. Trimming left V 7 bases short and J 4 bases short, with 14 bases between. CDR3 in DNA: TGTGCCAGCAACCCTCGAGGGTCTTACAATGAGCAGTTCTTC. Its translation: CASNPRGSYNEQFF.

V usage is TRBV2 and J usage is TRBJ1-6; TRBD1 matches at 10 bases. Germline CDR1 SNHLY, CDR2 FYNNEI. Losses at the gene ends were 4 bases for V and 7 bases for J; bases not matched to a gene: 10. The CDR3 loop spans 17 amino acids. CDR3 loop: CASSAFTGTGVNSPLHF. CDR3 bases: TGTGCCAGCAGTGCCTTTACCGGGACAGGGGTAAATTCACCCCTCCACTTT.

The chain joins TRBV5-1 to TRBJ2-7; TRBD1 matches 11 bases. The CDR3 sequence is 15 residues long. Germline V gives CDR1 SGHRS, CDR2 YFSETQ. J gave up 2 bases and V 3 bases, and 4 bases lay outside the gene matches. In nucleotides, the CDR3 is TGCGCCAGCAGCTCCACGGGACAGGGGGCCTACGAGCAGTACTTC. It translates to CASSSTGQGAYEQYF.

The chain has TRBV14 and TRBJ1-1, with no clear D. The ends were cut back, 10 bases at V and 0 bases at J, with 12 bases in the middle. Per germline, CDR1 SGHDN and CDR2 FVKESK. This CDR3 has 13 amino acids. CDR3 region: CATSSSMNTEAFF. The CDR3 coding sequence is TGTGCCACCTCGAGCTCCATGAACACTGAAGCTTTCTTT.

V is TRBV6-5 and J is TRBJ2-1; 7 bases line up with TRBD2. V was pared by 2 bases and J by 5 bases, with 6 bases of the junction left unmatched. The length of the CDR3 is 15 residues. The germline V gene has CDR1 MNHEY and CDR2 SVGAGI. DNA for the CDR3: TGTGCCAGCAGTTACGGGGGAGGGCCTAACAATGAGCAGTTCTTC. As protein: CASSYGGGPNNEQFF.

This clone has just a few counts. V is TRBV30 and J is TRBJ1-1, with unresolved D. The CDR3 sequence is 12 residues long. Germline V gene data show CDR1 as GTSNPN and CDR2 as SVGIG (reference sequence). V gave up 5 bases and J gave up 0 bases, with 7 bases separating them. CDR3 bases: TGTGCCTGGTCACCCGTGAACACTGAAGCTTTCTTT. Translated: CAWSPVNTEAFF.

The gene calls are TRBV15 and TRBJ1-2; a weak D match, TRBD1 (6 bases). The CDR3 is made up of 13 amino acids. V was clipped by 4 bases and J by 8 bases, with 14 bases between them. Germline V gene data show CDR1 as LNHNV and CDR2 as YYDKDF (reference sequence). The CDR3 here is CATSTHDRTGYTF. For the CDR3, the DNA is TGTGCCACCAGCACCCACGACAGGACGGGCTACACCTTC.

J is TRBJ1-5 and V is TRBV5-6; maybe TRBD1 (5 bases). Trimming cost V 4 bases and J 5 bases, with 10 bases left between them. The CDR3 length is 13 residues. From germline, CDR1 is SGHDT and CDR2 YYEEEE. CDR3 sequence: CASSQGGDQPQHF. The CDR3 DNA reads as TGTGCCAGCAGCCAGGGAGGTGATCAGCCCCAGCATTTT.

The chain links TRBV5-6 to TRBJ1-1, with D maybe TRBD1 (5 bases). Trimming pared 4 bases from V and 5 bases from J, leaving 18 bases between. Germline values: CDR1 SGHDT, CDR2 YYEEEE. The CDR3 has 15 residues. This CDR3 reads CASSNSGTARTEAFF. The CDR3 nucleotides read TGTGCCAGCAGCAATTCAGGGACGGCGAGGACTGAAGCTTTCTTT.

This sequence joins TRBV2 and TRBJ2-1, with D possibly being TRBD1 (6 bases). V lost 4 bases to trimming and J lost 2 bases, with 9 bases between them. CDR1 is SNHLY and CDR2 is FYNNEI in the germline V gene. This CDR3 is built from 14 residues. The CDR3 sequence is CASSAQGPYNEQFF. Here the CDR3 DNA reads TGTGCCAGCAGTGCACAGGGCCCCTACAATGAGCAGTTCTTC.

This clone occurred a few times. The chain recombines TRBV29-1 with TRBJ2-2; D gene uncertain. Germline lookup yields CDR1 SQVTM and CDR2 ANQGSEA. The V end lost 4 bases, the J end lost 0 bases, and 6 bases lay between the germline ends. The CDR3 extends over 13 amino acids. CDR3 nucleotide sequence: TGCAGCGTTGGTACCTCGAACACCGGGGAGCTGTTTTTT. It yields the protein CSVGTSNTGELFF.

The chain combines TRBV6-6 with TRBJ1-2; 7 bases map to TRBD1. CDR1 MNHNY and CDR2 SVGAGI come from the germline V gene (reference sequence). After removal of 0 bases from V and 5 bases from J, the junction contained 0 bases not matched to a gene. CDR3 length equals 13 residues. The CDR3 region is CASSYSTGYGYTF. CDR3 nucleotides: TGTGCCAGCAGTTACTCGACAGGGTATGGCTACACCTTC.